The table lists the clone carrying this TCR beta chain with many counts. Its antigen is unidentified. The definition of stable Graves' hyperthyroidism was no ophthalmopathy progression within 18 months. Newly diagnosed patients aged 18 to 65 had hyperthyroidism of under 2 months' duration. This sample stems from a study of T cells in Graves' hyperthyroidism and ophthalmopathy. Amplification of TCR beta CDR3 regions used RNA as the template. A set of HTBI primers served as the primers for a first-round RT-PCR of the TCR CDR3. TCRdb re-derived calls from the multiplex PCR reads in MiXCR, one entry per CDR3 protein. The top ten hold roughly 29% of the sample, which has more than 150,000 distinct CDR3 sequences, 17% seen once. V dropped 5 bases and J dropped 1 base, with 17 bases sitting between them. Germline CDR1 and CDR2: LGHNT and FRNRAP. The CDR3 totals 17 residues. The study's findings and limits: Most clonotypes that expanded in the thyroid above 0.001 also showed up in blood. For ophthalmopathy, model prediction preceded onset by a median roughly 5.9 months.

V usage is TRBV12-5 and J usage is TRBJ2-2, with a weak D call TRBD1 (5 bases). This TCR came from a woman aged 50 to 60 with Graves' hyperthyroidism. Material for sequencing was blood. The chain's CDR3 is CASGRTKQGWNTGELFF. In DNA, the CDR3 is TGTGCTAGTGGTCGAACAAAGCAGGGTTGGAACACCGGGGAGCTGTTTTTT. Supplemented by reference TRBV12-5 and TRBJ2-2, the full variable domain reads DARVTQTPRHKVTEMGQEVTMRCQPILGHNTVFWYRQTMMQGLELLAYFRNRAPLDDSGMPKDRFSAEMPDATLATLKIQPSEPRDSAVYFCASGRTKQGWNTGELFFGEGSRLTVL.